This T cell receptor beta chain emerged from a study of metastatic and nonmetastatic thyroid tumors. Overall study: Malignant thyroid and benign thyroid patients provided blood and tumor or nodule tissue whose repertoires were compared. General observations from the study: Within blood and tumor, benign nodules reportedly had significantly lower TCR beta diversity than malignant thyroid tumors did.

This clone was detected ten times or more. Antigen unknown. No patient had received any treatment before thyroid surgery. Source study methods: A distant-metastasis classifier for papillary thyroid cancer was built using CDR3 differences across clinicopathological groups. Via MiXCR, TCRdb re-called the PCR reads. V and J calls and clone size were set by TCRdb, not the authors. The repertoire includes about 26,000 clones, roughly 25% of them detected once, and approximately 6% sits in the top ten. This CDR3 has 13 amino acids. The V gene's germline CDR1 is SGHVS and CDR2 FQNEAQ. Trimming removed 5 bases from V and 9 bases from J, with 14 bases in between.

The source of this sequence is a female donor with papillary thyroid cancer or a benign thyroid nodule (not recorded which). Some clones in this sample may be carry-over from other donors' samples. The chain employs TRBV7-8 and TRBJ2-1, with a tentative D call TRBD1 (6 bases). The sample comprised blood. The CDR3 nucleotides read TGTGCCAGCAGCCACACACAGGGCACTGAGCAGTTCTTC. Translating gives CASSHTQGTEQFF.